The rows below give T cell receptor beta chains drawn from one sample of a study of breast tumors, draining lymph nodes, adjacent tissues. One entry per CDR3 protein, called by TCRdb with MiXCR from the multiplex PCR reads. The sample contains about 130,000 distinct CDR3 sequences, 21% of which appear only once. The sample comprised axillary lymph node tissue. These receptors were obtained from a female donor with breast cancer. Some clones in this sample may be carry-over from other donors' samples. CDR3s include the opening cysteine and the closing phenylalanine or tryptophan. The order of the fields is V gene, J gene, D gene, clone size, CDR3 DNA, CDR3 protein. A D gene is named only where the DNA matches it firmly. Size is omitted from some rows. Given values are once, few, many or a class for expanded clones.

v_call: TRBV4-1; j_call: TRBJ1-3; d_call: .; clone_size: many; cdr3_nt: TGCGCCAGCAGCCAACAGGGCTCTGGAAACACCATATATTTT; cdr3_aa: CASSQQGSGNTIYF
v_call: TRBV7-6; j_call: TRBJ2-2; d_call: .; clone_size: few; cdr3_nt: TGTGCCAGCAGCTCGGGACCTGCCTCCGGGGAGCTGTTTTTT; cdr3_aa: CASSSGPASGELFF
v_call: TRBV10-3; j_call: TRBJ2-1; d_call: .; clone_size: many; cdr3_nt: TGTGCCATCAGTGAAAAAGCGGTATACAGGTATGAGCAGTTCTTC; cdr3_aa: CAISEKAVYRYEQFF
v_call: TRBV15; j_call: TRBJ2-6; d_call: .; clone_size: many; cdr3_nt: TGTGCCACCAGCGGCGAGCGTGCAAGGGCGCTCCTGTCTGGGGCCAACGTCCTGACTTTC; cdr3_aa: CATSGERARALLSGANVLTF
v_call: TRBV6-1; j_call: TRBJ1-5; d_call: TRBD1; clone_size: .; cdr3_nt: TGTGCCAGCAGTCCCGGGACAGCTGACAATCAGCCCCAGCATTTT; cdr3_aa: CASSPGTADNQPQHF
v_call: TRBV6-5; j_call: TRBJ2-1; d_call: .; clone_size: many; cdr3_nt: TGTGCCAGCAGTGGGGGGGGGCCGAGCTCCTACAATGAGCAGTTCTTC; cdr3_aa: CASSGGGPSSYNEQFF
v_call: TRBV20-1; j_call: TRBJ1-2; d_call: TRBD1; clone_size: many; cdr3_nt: TGCAGTGCTAGAGGCCGACAGGGACGCTATGGCTACACCTTC; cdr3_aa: CSARGRQGRYGYTF
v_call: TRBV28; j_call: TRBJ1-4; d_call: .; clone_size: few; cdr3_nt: TGTGCCAGCAGTTTAGGGGGGGCTTTTGAAAAACTGTTTTTT; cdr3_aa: CASSLGGAFEKLFF
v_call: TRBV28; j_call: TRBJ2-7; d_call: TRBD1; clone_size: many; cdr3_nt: TGTGCCAGCAGTCCTCCGGGACAGTACTACGAGCAGTACTTC; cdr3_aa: CASSPPGQYYEQYF
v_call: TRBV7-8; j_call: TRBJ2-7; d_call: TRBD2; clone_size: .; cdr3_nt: TGCGCCAGCAGCCCTTTCCTCGGGACTAGCGTTTCCTCCTACGAGCAGTACTTC; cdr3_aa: CASSPFLGTSVSSYEQYF
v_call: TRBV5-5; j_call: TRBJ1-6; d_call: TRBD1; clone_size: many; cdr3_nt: TGTGCCAGCAGCTTGGCCGACCCCCGAGGACAGGCGACCCTCACCCTCCACTTT; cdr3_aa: CASSLADPRGQATLTLHF
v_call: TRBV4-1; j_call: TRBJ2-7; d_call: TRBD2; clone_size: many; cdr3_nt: TGCGCCAGCAGCCAAGATAGCGGGAGGGCCTTCTACGAGCAGTACTTC; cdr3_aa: CASSQDSGRAFYEQYF
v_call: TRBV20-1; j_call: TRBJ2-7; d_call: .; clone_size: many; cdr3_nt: TGCAGAGGAGTGGGTTCAACCTACGAGCAGTACTTC; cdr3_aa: CRGVGSTYEQYF
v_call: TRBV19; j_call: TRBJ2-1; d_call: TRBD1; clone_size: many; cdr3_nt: TGTGCCAGTAGTACGTCCGGGACAGGGCCCCATGAGCAGTTCTTC; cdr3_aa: CASSTSGTGPHEQFF
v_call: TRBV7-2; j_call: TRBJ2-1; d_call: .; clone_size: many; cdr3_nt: TGTGCCAGCAGCCACGACAGGGGAGGGTACAATGAGCAGTTCTTC; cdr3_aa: CASSHDRGGYNEQFF
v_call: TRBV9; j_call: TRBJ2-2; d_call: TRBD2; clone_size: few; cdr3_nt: TGTGCCAGCAGCGTAGCTACCCTAGCGGGGGTCACCGGGGAGCTGTTTTTT; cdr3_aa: CASSVATLAGVTGELFF
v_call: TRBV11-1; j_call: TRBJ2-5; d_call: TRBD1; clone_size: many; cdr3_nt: TGTGCCAGCAGGACAGGGTGGCAAGAGACCCAGTACTTC; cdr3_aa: CASRTGWQETQYF
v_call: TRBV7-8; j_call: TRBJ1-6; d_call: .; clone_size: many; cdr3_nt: TGTGCCAGCAGCTTCACAGGGCATAATTCACCCCTCCACTTT; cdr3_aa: CASSFTGHNSPLHF
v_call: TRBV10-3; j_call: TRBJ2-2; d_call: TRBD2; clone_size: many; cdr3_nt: TGTGCCATCAGTGAGTCGCTAGCGGGAGACACCGGGGAGCTGTTTTTT; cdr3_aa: CAISESLAGDTGELFF
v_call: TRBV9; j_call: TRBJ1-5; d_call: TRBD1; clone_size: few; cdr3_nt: TGTGCCAGCACCCCCCGGGTGCCGACAGGGGACCAGCCCCAGCATTTT; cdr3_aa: CASTPRVPTGDQPQHF
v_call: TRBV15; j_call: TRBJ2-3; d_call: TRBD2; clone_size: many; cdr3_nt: TGTGCCACCAGCAGCGGACTAGCGGGAGGTGCAGATACGCAGTATTTT; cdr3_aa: CATSSGLAGGADTQYF
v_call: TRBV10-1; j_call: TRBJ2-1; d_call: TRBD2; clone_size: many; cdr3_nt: TGCGCCAGCAGTGATGGGTCTAGCGGGAGCAATGAGCAGTTCTTC; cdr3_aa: CASSDGSSGSNEQFF
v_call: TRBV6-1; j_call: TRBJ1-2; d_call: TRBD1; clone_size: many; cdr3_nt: TGTGCCAGCAGATATGGGACAGTTGGCTACACCTTC; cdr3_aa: CASRYGTVGYTF
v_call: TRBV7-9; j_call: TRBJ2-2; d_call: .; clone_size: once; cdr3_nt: TGTGCCAGCAGCCCCGGGACATCGGACACCGGGGAGCTGTTTTTT; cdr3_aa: CASSPGTSDTGELFF
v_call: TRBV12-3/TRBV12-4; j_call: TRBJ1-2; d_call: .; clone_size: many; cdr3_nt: TGTGCCAGCAGTGTCCAGGTTAACTATGGCTACACCTTC; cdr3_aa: CASSVQVNYGYTF
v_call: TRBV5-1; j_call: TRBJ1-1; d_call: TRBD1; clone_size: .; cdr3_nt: TGCGCCAGCAGCCTCGGACAGGGTAGGCCTGAAGCTTTCTTT; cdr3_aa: CASSLGQGRPEAFF
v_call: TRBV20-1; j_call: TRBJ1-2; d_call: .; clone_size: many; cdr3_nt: TGCAGTGCTAGAGATTCCCGAATGCCCGGGGAACACTATGGCTACACCTTC; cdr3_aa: CSARDSRMPGEHYGYTF
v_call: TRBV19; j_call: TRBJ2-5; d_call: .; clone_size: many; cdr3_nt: TGTGCCAGTAGTTTCCAAAGGGGAGAGACCCAGTACTTC; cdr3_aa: CASSFQRGETQYF
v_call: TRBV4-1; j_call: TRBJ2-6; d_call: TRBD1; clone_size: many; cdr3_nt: TGCGCCAGCAGCCCAGGCGGGACAGGGGGCGCGGATGGGGCCAACGTCCTGACTTTC; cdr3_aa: CASSPGGTGGADGANVLTF
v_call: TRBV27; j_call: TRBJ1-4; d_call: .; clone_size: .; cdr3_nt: TGTGCCAGCAGTCCAAGGGGGGCCCCGAATGAAAAACTGTTTTTT; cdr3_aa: CASSPRGAPNEKLFF
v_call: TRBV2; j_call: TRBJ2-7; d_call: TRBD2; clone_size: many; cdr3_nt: TGTGCCAGCAGTGAGTCGCGGGAGGACGAGCAGTACTTC; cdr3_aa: CASSESREDEQYF
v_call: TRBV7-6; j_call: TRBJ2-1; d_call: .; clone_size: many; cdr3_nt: TGTGCCAGCAGCCCATCGGGGAATGAGCAGTTCTTC; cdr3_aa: CASSPSGNEQFF
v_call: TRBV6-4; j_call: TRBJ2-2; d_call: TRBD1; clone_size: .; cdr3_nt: TGTGCCAGCAGGGGGACAGGGTCCGGGGAGCTGTCTTTT; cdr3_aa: CASRGTGSGELSF
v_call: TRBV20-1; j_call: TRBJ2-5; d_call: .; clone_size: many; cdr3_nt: TGCAGTGCTAGAGATCAGGGCCGCCGGGAGACCCAGTACTTC; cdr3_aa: CSARDQGRRETQYF
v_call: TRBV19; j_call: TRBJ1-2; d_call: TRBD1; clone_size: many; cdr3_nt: TGTGCCAGTAGTATCGACAGGGTAAATGGCTACACCTTC; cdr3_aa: CASSIDRVNGYTF
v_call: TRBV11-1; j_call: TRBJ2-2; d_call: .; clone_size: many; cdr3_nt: TGTGCCAGCAGCATTTGGGGGGCGAGCACCGGGGAGCTGTTTTTT; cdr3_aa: CASSIWGASTGELFF
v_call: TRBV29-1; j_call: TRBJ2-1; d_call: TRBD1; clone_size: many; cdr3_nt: TGCAGCGTTGCTGGTGGGTACAGGGGTAATGAGCAGTTCTTC; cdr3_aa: CSVAGGYRGNEQFF
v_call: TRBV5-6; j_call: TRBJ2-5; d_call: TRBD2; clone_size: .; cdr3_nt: TGTGCCAGCAGCTTGATTGCGGGAGGGCCCTGGGAGACCCAGTACTTC; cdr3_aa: CASSLIAGGPWETQYF
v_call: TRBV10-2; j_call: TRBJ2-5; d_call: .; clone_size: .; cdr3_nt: TGCGCCAGCAGTAATAACCAAGAGACCCAGCACTTC; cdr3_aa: CASSNNQETQHF
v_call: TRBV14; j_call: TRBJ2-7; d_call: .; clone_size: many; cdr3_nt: TGTGCCAGCAGCCCCCAAGTCCGGGACAAGCTATCCTACGAGCAGTACTTC; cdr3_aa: CASSPQVRDKLSYEQYF
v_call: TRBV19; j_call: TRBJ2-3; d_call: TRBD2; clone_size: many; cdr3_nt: TGTGCCAGTAGACCTCCGGGCGGGAGAGGGACAGATACGCAGTATTTT; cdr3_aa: CASRPPGGRGTDTQYF